A selection of T cell receptor beta chains follows, all from one sample in a study of cytomegalovirus exposure and HLA in healthy donors. The repertoire was sequenced with immunoSEQ multiplex PCR; TCRdb's copy has only in-frame clones and lacks some. The data hold about 150,000 clones, with 80% to 90% observed a single time. Sequenced: PBMCs. These receptors originate from a middle-aged man in good health and CMV-seropositive. Each CDR3 is given with its conserved first and last residue. A D gene is named only where the DNA matches it firmly. The size entry is marked missing in some rows and otherwise reads once, few, many or a size class.

>TRBJ2-5|TRBV5-1|TRBD2|.
TGCGCCAGCAGCCCGCGCGGGAGGGGATATCAAGAGACCCAGTACTTC
CASSPRGRGYQETQYF
>TRBJ1-3|TRBV19|.|.
TGTGCCAGTAGTGCAGGGCTAAGGAACACCATATATTTT
CASSAGLRNTIYF
>TRBJ1-4|TRBV6-5|TRBD1|.
TGTGCCAGCAGTTGGGACAGGGGAAGTAGTGAAAAACTGTTTTTT
CASSWDRGSSEKLFF
>TRBJ2-7|TRBV6-5|.|.
TGTGCCAGCAGTTACGACAGTACCATCTACGAGCAGTACTTC
CASSYDSTIYEQYF
>TRBJ2-3|TRBV4-2|TRBD1|few
TGTGCCAGCAGCCATGCCGGACAGGCTGAGACAGATACGCAGTATTTT
CASSHAGQAETDTQYF
>TRBJ2-1|TRBV10-3|TRBD2|.
TGTGCCATCAGTTCCCTAGCGGAGAATGAGCAGTTCTTC
CAISSLAENEQFF
>TRBJ2-1|TRBV7-2|TRBD1|.
TGTGCCAGCAGCTTTCCGGACAGGGGCTATGAGCAGTTCTTC
CASSFPDRGYEQFF
>TRBJ2-1|TRBV6-5|TRBD2|.
TGTGCCAGCAGGAAGACTAGCGGGGGGCGTGAGCAGTTCTTC
CASRKTSGGREQFF
>TRBJ2-3|TRBV2|TRBD2|.
TGTGCCAGCACCGGGGGAGCGGGGGGCACAGATACGCAGTATTTT
CASTGGAGGTDTQYF
>TRBJ1-1|TRBV2|.|.
TGTGCCAGCACGGGAGGGGTCACTGAAGCTTTCTTT
CASTGGVTEAFF
>TRBJ1-5|TRBV6-1|.|once
TGTGCCAGCAGCGTAGCGGGGCATCAGGAGCAGCCCCAGCATTTT
CASSVAGHQEQPQHF
>TRBJ2-3|TRBV10-3|TRBD2|.
TGTGCCATCAGTGGACTAGCGGGAGCCGCGACAGATACGCAGTATTTT
CAISGLAGAATDTQYF
>TRBJ2-2|TRBV7-8|TRBD2|.
TGTGCCAGCAGTTCCGGACTAGCGGGGGGGTTCACCGGGGAGCTGTTTTTT
CASSSGLAGGFTGELFF
>TRBJ1-1|TRBV7-3|.|.
TGTGCCAGCAGCTTAAATCCTTCCACTGAAGCTTTCTTT
CASSLNPSTEAFF